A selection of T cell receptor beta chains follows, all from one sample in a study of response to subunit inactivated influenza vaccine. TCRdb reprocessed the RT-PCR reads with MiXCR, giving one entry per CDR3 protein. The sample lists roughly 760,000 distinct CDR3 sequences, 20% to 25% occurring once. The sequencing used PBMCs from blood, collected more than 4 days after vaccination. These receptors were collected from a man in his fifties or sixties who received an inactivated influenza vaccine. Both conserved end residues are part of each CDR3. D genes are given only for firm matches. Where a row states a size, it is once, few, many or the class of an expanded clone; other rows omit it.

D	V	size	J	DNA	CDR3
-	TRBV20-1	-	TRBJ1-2	TGCAGTGCTTCCGGGGCCCTACTCCAAGGTGGCTACACCTTC	CSASGALLQGGYTF
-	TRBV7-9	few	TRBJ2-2	TGTGCCAGCAGCTCGAGAGGGAGGCGCACCGGGGAGCTGTTTTTT	CASSSRGRRTGELFF
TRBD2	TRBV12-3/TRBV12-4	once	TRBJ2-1	TGTGCCAGCAGTGAGGGACTAGCGGGAGAACTCTACAATAAGCAGTTCTTC	CASSEGLAGELYNKQFF
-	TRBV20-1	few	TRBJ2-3	TGCAGTGCTAGGCCCCAGGGGCAAGATACGCAGTATTTT	CSARPQGQDTQYF
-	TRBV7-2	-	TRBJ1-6	TGTGCCAGCAGCCTGGACAGTTTTTCACCCCTCCACTTT	CASSLDSFSPLHF
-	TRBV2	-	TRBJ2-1	TGTGCCAGCAAGGGGAGTGAGCAGTTCTTC	CASKGSEQFF
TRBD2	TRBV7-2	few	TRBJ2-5	TGTGCCAGCAGCTTCTCACTAGCGGGGGGCGACCAAGAGACCCAGTACTTC	CASSFSLAGGDQETQYF
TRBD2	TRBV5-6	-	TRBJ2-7	TGTGCCAGCAGCCTGACTAGCGCTACCCACGAGCAGTACTTC	CASSLTSATHEQYF
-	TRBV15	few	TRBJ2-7	TGTGCCACCAGCAGAGTTGGAGGGAAGGGGACCTACGAGCAGTACTTC	CATSRVGGKGTYEQYF
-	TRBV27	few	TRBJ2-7	TGTGCCAGCAGTTTGGGGCGGGGGCCGACCTACGAGCAGTACTTC	CASSLGRGPTYEQYF
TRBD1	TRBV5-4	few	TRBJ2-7	TGTGCCAGCAGTTGGGACAGGGCTAGCTACGAGCAGTACTTC	CASSWDRASYEQYF
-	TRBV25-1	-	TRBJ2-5	TGTGCCAGCAGTGACTGGGTCCAAGAGACCCAGTACTTC	CASSDWVQETQYF
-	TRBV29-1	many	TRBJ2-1	TGCAGCGTTGGACCCAGTACGGCTGAGCAGTTCTTC	CSVGPSTAEQFF
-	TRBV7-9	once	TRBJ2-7	TGTGCCAGCAGCTCCCTTGTAACAGGGAATACCTACGAGCAGTACTTC	CASSSLVTGNTYEQYF
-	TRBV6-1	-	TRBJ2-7	TGTGCCAGCAGCCCCTCTCGTCTAGCGCATTCCGTCTTC	CASSPSRLAHSVF
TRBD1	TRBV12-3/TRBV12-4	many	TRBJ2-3	TGTGCCAGCAGTGCTGGACAGGGAATAGATACGCAGTATTTT	CASSAGQGIDTQYF
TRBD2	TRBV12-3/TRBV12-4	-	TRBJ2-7	TGTGCCACCTCACGGCGGGAGGGCTACGAGCAGTACTTC	CATSRREGYEQYF
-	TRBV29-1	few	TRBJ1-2	TGCAGCGTTGAACCCCGGGCAGGGGCTTATTCCTTC	CSVEPRAGAYSF
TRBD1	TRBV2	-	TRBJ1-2	TGTGCCAGCAGTGAACAGGGGGCGCGGGGCTACACCTTC	CASSEQGARGYTF
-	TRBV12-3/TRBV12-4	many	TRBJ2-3	TGTGCCACCTTGAACTTACGGGATATTTCCACAGATACGCAGTATTTT	CATLNLRDISTDTQYF
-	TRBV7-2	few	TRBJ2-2	TGTGCCAGCAGCTTAGCGGGCCAAATCAACACCGGGGAGCTGTTTTTT	CASSLAGQINTGELFF
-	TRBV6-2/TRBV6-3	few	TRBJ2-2	TGTGCCAGCAGTTTGACAGTGCACACCGGGGAGCTGTTTTTT	CASSLTVHTGELFF
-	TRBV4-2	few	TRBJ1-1	TGTGCCAGCAGCCAAGATCTGGGGTTCACTGAAGCTTTCTTT	CASSQDLGFTEAFF
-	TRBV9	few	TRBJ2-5	TGTGCCAGCAGCCCGACGGGTTGGATGGAGACCCAGTACTTC	CASSPTGWMETQYF
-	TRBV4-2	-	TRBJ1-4	TGTGCCAGCAGCCAAGATACCCAGGAGGGGAATGAAAAACTGTTTTTT	CASSQDTQEGNEKLFF
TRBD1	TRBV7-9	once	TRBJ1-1	TGTGCCAGCAGCCACCGGACAGGGGCCTGGAACACTGAAGCTTTCTTT	CASSHRTGAWNTEAFF
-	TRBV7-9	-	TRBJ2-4	TGTGCCAGCAGCTTAGGTTTCCCCAATCAAGCCAAAAACATTCAGTACTTC	CASSLGFPNQAKNIQYF